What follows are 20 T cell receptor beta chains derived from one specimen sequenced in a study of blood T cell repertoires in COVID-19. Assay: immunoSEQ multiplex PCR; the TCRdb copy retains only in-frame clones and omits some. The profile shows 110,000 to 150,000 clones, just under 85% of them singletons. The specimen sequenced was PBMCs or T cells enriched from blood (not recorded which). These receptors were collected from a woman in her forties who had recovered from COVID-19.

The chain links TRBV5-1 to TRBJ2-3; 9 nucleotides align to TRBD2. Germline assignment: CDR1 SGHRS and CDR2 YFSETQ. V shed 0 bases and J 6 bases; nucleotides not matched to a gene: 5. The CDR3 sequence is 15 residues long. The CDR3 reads CASSLVGTSPDTQYF. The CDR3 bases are TGCGCCAGCAGCTTGGTAGGGACTAGCCCCGATACGCAGTATTTT. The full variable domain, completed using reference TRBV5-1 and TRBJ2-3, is KAGVTQTPRYLIKTRGQQVTLSCSPISGHRSVSWYQQTPGQGLQFLFEYFSETQRNKGNFPGRFSGRQFSNSRSEMNVSTLELGDSALYLCASSLVGTSPDTQYFGPGTRLTVL.

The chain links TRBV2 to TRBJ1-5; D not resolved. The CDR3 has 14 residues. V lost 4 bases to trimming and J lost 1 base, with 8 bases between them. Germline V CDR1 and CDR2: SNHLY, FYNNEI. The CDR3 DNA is TGTGCCAGCAGTGGCCAGGCAAGCAATCAGCCCCAGCATTTT. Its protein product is CASSGQASNQPQHF. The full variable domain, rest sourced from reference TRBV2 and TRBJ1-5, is EPEVTQTPSHQVTQMGQEVILRCVPISNHLYFYWYRQILGQKVEFLVSFYNNEISEKSEIFDDQFSVERPDGSNFTLKIRSTKLEDSAMYFCASSGQASNQPQHFGDGTRLSIL.

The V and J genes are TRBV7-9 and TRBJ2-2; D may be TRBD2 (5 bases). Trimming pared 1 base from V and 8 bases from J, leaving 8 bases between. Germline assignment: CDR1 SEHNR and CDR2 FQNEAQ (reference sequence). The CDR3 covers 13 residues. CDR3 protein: CASSLGTAGELFF. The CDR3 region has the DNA TGTGCCAGCAGCTTAGGGACTGCGGGGGAGCTGTTTTTT.

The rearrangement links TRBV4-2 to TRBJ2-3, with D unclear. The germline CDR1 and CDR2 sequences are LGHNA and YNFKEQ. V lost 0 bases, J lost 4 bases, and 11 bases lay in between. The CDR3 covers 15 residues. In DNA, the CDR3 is TGTGCCAGCAGCCAAGATGCTAGAGAGTCAGATACGCAGTATTTT. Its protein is CASSQDARESDTQYF.

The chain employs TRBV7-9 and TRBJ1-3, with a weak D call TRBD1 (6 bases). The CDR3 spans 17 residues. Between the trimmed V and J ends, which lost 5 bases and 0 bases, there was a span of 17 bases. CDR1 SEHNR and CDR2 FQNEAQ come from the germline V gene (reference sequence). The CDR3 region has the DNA TGTGCCAGCAGCGCAGGAGGGGGGGACCCCTCTGGAAACACCATATATTTT. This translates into CASSAGGGDPSGNTIYF.

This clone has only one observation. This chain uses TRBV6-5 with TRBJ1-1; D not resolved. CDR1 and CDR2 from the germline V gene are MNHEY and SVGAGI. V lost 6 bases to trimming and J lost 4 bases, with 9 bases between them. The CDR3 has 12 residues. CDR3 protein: CASSLYSTEAFF. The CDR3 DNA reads TGTGCCAGCAGCCTATACAGCACTGAAGCTTTCTTT.

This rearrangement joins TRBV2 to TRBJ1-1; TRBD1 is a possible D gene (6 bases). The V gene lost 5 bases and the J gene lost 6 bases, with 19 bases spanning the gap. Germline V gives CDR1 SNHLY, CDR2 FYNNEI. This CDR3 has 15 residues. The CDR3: CASSYRDNSDPEAFF. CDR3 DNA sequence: TGTGCCAGCAGTTACCGGGACAACTCGGATCCTGAAGCTTTCTTT. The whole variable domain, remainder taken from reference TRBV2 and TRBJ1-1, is EPEVTQTPSHQVTQMGQEVILRCVPISNHLYFYWYRQILGQKVEFLVSFYNNEISEKSEIFDDQFSVERPDGSNFTLKIRSTKLEDSAMYFCASSYRDNSDPEAFFGQGTRLTVV.

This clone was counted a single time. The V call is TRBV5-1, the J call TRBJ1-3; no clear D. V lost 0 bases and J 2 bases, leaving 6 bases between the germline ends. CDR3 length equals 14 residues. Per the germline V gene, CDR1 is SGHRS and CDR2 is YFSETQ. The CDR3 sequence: CASSLELTGNTIYF. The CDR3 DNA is TGCGCCAGCAGCTTGGAGCTAACTGGAAACACCATATATTTT.

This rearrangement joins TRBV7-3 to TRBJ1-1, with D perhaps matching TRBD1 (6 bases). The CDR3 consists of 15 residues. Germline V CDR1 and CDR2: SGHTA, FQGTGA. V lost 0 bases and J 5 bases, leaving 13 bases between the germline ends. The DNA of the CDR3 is TGTGCCAGCAGCTTAACGGTAGGGGGTAGTACTGAAGCTTTCTTT. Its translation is CASSLTVGGSTEAFF.

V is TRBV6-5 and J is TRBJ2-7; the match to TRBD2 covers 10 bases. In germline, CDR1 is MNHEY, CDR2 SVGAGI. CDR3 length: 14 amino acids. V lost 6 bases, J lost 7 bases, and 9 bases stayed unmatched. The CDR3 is CASSDSGGPVEQYF. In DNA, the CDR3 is TGTGCCAGCAGCGATAGCGGGGGGCCCGTGGAGCAGTACTTC.

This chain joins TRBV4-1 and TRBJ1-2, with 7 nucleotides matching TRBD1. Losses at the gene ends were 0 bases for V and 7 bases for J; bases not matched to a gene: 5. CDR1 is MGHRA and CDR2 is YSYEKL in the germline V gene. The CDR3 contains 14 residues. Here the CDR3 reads CASSQDDRVGGYTF. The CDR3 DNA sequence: TGCGCCAGCAGCCAAGATGACAGGGTGGGTGGCTACACCTTC.

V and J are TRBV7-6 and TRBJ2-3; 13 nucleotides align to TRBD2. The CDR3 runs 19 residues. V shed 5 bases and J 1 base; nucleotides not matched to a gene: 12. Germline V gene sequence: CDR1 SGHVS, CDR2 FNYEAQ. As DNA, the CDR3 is TGTGCCAGCAGCAACCGACTAGCGGGAGGCCCCTCTGGCACAGATACGCAGTATTTT. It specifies CASSNRLAGGPSGTDTQYF.

Here the CDR3 DNA reads TGTGCCAGCAGTGACAGGGGAGGGTTCGGGGATGAAAAACTGTTTTTT. Its translation: CASSDRGGFGDEKLFF. The chain is built from TRBV2 and TRBJ1-4; TRBD1 might be the D (6 bases). V gave up 3 bases and J gave up 6 bases, with 17 bases separating them. This CDR3 is built from 16 residues. The germline gives CDR1 SNHLY, CDR2 FYNNEI.

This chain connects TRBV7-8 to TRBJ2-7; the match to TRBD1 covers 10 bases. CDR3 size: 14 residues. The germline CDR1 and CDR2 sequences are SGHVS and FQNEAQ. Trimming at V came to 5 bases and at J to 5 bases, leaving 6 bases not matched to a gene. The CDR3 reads CASSPRQGADEQYF. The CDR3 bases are TGTGCCAGCAGCCCCCGACAGGGGGCGGACGAGCAGTACTTC.

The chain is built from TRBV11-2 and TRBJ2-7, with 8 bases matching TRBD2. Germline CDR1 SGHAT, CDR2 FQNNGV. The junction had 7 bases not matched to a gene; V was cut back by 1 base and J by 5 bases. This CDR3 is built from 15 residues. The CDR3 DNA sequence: TGTGCCAGCAGCTTAGGTGGGACTAGTCTTGACGAGCAGTACTTC. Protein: CASSLGGTSLDEQYF.

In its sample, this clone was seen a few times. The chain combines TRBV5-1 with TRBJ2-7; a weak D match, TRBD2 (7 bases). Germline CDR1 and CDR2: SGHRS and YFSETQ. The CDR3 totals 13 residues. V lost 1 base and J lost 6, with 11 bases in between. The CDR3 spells CASSLLGGLEQYF. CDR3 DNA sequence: TGCGCCAGCAGCTTGTTGGGGGGGCTCGAGCAGTACTTC. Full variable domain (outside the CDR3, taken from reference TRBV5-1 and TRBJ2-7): KAGVTQTPRYLIKTRGQQVTLSCSPISGHRSVSWYQQTPGQGLQFLFEYFSETQRNKGNFPGRFSGRQFSNSRSEMNVSTLELGDSALYLCASSLLGGLEQYFGPGTRLTVT.

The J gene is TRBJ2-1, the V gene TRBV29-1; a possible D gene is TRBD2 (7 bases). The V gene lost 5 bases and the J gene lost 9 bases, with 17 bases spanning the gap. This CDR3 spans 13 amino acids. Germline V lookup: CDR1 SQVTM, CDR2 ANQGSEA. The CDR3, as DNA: TGCAGCGTTTCGTACGGGGGGCAGAGTGAGCAGTTCTTC. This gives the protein CSVSYGGQSEQFF.

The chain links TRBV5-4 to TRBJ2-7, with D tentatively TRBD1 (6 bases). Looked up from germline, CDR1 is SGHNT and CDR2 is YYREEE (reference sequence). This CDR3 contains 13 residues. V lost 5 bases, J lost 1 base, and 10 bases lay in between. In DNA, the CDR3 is TGTGCCAGCAGTTGGACAGCGTCCTACGAGCAGTACTTC. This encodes CASSWTASYEQYF.

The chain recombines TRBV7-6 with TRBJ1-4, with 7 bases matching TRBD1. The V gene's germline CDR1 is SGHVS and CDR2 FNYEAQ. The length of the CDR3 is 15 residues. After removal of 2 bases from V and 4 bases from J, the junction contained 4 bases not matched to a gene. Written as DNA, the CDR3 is TGTGCCAGCAGCTTATCGACAGGGTTTAATGAAAAACTGTTTTTT. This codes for CASSLSTGFNEKLFF.

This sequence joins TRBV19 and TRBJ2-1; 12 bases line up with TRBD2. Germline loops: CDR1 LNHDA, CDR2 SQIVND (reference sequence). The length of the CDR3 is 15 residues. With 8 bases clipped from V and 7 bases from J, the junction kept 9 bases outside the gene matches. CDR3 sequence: CASHPGLAGTNEQFF. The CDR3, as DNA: TGTGCCAGTCACCCGGGACTAGCGGGTACAAATGAGCAGTTCTTC. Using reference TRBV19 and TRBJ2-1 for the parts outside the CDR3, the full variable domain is DGGITQSPKYLFRKEGQNVTLSCEQNLNHDAMYWYRQDPGQGLRLIYYSQIVNDFQKGDIAEGYSVSREKKESFPLTVTSAQKNPTAFYLCASHPGLAGTNEQFFGPGTRLTVL.